A single sample gave rise to the 20 T cell receptor beta chains below, sequenced in a study of blood T cell repertoires in COVID-19 (dated by TCRdb to the early 2020s). Receptor libraries were prepared by the immunoSEQ multiplex PCR assay. TCRdb took over this immuneACCESS table, retaining in-frame rearrangements with V and J assigned. Such tables are incomplete; in checked studies, under half of the missing clones stem from an unresolved V gene, and the remainder is unexplained. This sample gives 200,000 to 300,000 clones in total; approximately 90% of them show up just once. More than 6% of the sample belongs to the ten largest clones. The sequencing sample was made of peripheral blood. All receptors come from a man in his 60s who had recovered from COVID-19.

The genes are TRBV6-1 and TRBJ1-3, with D uncertain. This CDR3 spans 16 amino acids. Germline CDR1 is MNHNS and CDR2 is SASEGT. V was cut by 0 bases and J by 3 bases, with 12 bases left in between. The CDR3 bases are TGTGCCAGCAGTGAAGCGGTCGGGTATAATGGAAACACCATATATTTT. This translates into CASSEAVGYNGNTIYF.

J is TRBJ2-3 and V is TRBV15, with D possibly matching TRBD1 (6 bases). CDR3 length: 19 residues. V lost 0 bases and J lost 5, with 24 bases in between. Germline-derived CDR1 and CDR2 are LNHNV and YYDKDF (reference sequence). The CDR3 spells CATSRDKLYTGFNRDTQYF. The CDR3 region has the DNA TGTGCCACCAGCAGAGATAAGCTGTATACAGGGTTCAATCGAGATACGCAGTATTTT. The full variable domain, with the rest looked up from reference TRBV15 and TRBJ2-3, is DAMVIQNPRYQVTQFGKPVTLSCSQTLNHNVMYWYQQKSSQAPKLLFHYYDKDFNNEADTPDNFQSRRPNTSFCFLDIRSPGLGDTAMYLCATSRDKLYTGFNRDTQYFGPGTRLTVL.

V gene TRBV6-5 combines with J gene TRBJ1-4; TRBD1 aligns across 10 bases. This CDR3 region has 14 residues. J gave up 6 bases and V 7 bases, and 5 bases lay outside the gene matches. Germline assignment: CDR1 MNHEY and CDR2 SVGAGI. CDR3: CASTTGQGYEKLFF. Written as DNA, the CDR3 is TGTGCCAGCACTACGGGACAGGGGTATGAAAAACTGTTTTTT.

The chain carries TRBV4-2 and TRBJ1-5; 9 bases align to TRBD1. Germline V gene lookup returns CDR1 LGHNA and CDR2 YNFKEQ. This CDR3 spans 16 amino acids. The V gene end was trimmed by 1 base and the J gene end by 3 bases; junction bases not matched to a gene: 4. The DNA of the CDR3 is TGTGCCAGCAGCCAAGCCGGGACAGGGCCCAATCAGCCCCAGCATTTT. Protein product: CASSQAGTGPNQPQHF.

V gene TRBV12-5 combines with J gene TRBJ2-7; TRBD2 matches at 11 bases. With 0 bases clipped from V and 8 bases from J, the junction kept 9 bases outside the gene matches. Germline V gene sequence: CDR1 LGHNT, CDR2 FRNRAP. The length of the CDR3 is 16 residues. The DNA of the CDR3 is TGTGCTAGTGGTTTGGTACTTACTAGCGGGGGTTCCAAGCAGTACTTC. This codes for CASGLVLTSGGSKQYF.

This clone was detected only a few times. The chain recombines TRBV5-1 with TRBJ2-2, with D perhaps TRBD2 (5 bases). V was cut by 6 bases and J by 4 bases, with 13 bases left in between. The CDR3 runs 14 residues. From germline, CDR1 is SGHRS and CDR2 YFSETQ. The CDR3 sequence is CASTLSVGTGELFF. CDR3 bases: TGCGCCAGCACCCTTAGCGTAGGCACCGGGGAGCTGTTTTTT.

The V and J genes are TRBV19 and TRBJ2-5; a weak D match, TRBD1 (5 bases). V lost 0 bases and J 5 bases, leaving 13 bases between the germline ends. CDR1 and CDR2 (germline): LNHDA, SQIVND (reference sequence). The CDR3 is made up of 15 amino acids. The CDR3 spells CASSIDLGRAETQYF. CDR3 in DNA: TGTGCCAGTAGTATAGATCTGGGCAGGGCGGAGACCCAGTACTTC.

This clone has a single count. The rearrangement joins TRBV12-3 or TRBV12-4 to TRBJ1-2, with D possibly matching TRBD1 (5 bases). The ends were cut back, 3 bases at V and 8 bases at J, with 10 bases in the middle. The CDR3 loop spans 12 amino acids. The CDR3 reads CASSLEGNGYTF. In DNA form, the CDR3 reads TGTGCCAGCAGTTTGGAGGGGAACGGCTACACCTTC.

The chain links TRBV7-2 to TRBJ2-2, with 10 bases identical to TRBD2. J lost 3 bases, V lost 6 bases, and 7 bases had no gene match. The CDR3 length is 16 residues. The germline V gene has CDR1 SGHTA and CDR2 FQGNSA. The CDR3 sequence is CASRNPSGGYTGELFF. The DNA for the CDR3 is TGTGCCAGCAGGAACCCTAGCGGGGGTTACACCGGGGAGCTGTTTTTT.

This clone showed up just once. J is TRBJ2-2 and V is TRBV6-5; D unclear. This CDR3 has 14 amino acids. Trimming cost V 2 bases and J 8 bases, with 12 bases left between them. CDR1 MNHEY and CDR2 SVGAGI come from the germline V gene. The CDR3 sequence is CASSYETLRGELFF. The CDR3 bases are TGTGCCAGCAGTTACGAAACTTTGCGGGGGGAGCTGTTTTTT.

The rearrangement joins TRBV7-9 to TRBJ1-2; D possibly corresponds to TRBD1 (5 bases). The length of the CDR3 is 14 residues. V was shortened by 3 bases and J by 5 bases, with 13 bases between the two germline ends. From germline, CDR1 is SEHNR and CDR2 FQNEAQ (reference sequence). Here the CDR3 DNA reads TGTGCCAGCAGCTTGGTCCGGGAGGGGTATGGCTACACCTTC. As protein: CASSLVREGYGYTF.

This clone was counted once. V gene TRBV20-1 combines with J gene TRBJ1-2, with TRBD1 identical over 8 bases. The germline V gene has CDR1 DFQATT and CDR2 SNEGSKA (reference sequence). V dropped 3 bases and J dropped 7; count of bases not matched to a gene: 13. This CDR3 has 15 residues. The DNA of the CDR3 is TGCAGTGCTAGTTTGCTCAGGGGGCAACGTCCTGGCTACACCTTC. This encodes CSASLLRGQRPGYTF.

CDR3 DNA sequence: TGTGCCACCAGCAGAGATCCAGGGGGCAGTATCTATGGCTACACCTTC. As protein: CATSRDPGGSIYGYTF. The chain employs TRBV15 and TRBJ1-2; 8 nucleotides align to TRBD1. Germline-derived CDR1 and CDR2 are LNHNV and YYDKDF (reference sequence). The V and J ends lost 0 bases and 4 bases, in that order; junction bases with no gene match: 7. This CDR3 is built from 16 residues.

The genes are TRBV23-1 and TRBJ2-2; 7 positions agree with TRBD1. TRBV23-1 is annotated as an ORF whose role is uncertain. This CDR3 comprises 15 residues. V dropped 4 bases and J dropped 1; count of bases not matched to a gene: 3. CDR3 nucleotide sequence: TGCGCCAGCAGTCTAGGGGGCGAGAACACCGGGGAGCTGTTTTTT. Protein sequence: CASSLGGENTGELFF.

The gene calls are TRBV2 and TRBJ1-5; TRBD1 is a possible D gene (6 bases). Germline loops: CDR1 SNHLY, CDR2 FYNNEI. The CDR3 runs 14 residues. V lost 3 bases and J 5 bases, leaving 11 bases between the germline ends. CDR3 nucleotide sequence: TGTGCCAGCAGTGATGGCTGGGGGCATCAGCCCCAGCATTTT. Protein: CASSDGWGHQPQHF.

The chain has TRBV15 and TRBJ1-1; 10 bases agree with TRBD1. CDR1 LNHNV and CDR2 YYDKDF come from the germline V gene (reference sequence). The CDR3 contains 16 residues. J lost 4 bases, V lost 6 bases, and 11 bases had no gene match. In DNA form, the CDR3 reads TGTGCCACCAGAAGCCGGGACAGGGGATTTGGCACTGAAGCTTTCTTT. Translating gives CATRSRDRGFGTEAFF. The full variable domain, completed using reference TRBV15 and TRBJ1-1, is DAMVIQNPRYQVTQFGKPVTLSCSQTLNHNVMYWYQQKSSQAPKLLFHYYDKDFNNEADTPDNFQSRRPNTSFCFLDIRSPGLGDTAMYLCATRSRDRGFGTEAFFGQGTRLTVV.

This chain uses TRBV2 with TRBJ1-2; 8 bases agree with TRBD1. Germline V CDR1 and CDR2: SNHLY, FYNNEI. The CDR3 runs to 14 residues. The V segment lost 3 bases and the J segment 6 bases; nucleotides outside the gene matches: 6. CDR3 DNA: TGTGCCAGCAGTGACCGGACAGGGAGGGATGGCTACACCTTC. Its translation is CASSDRTGRDGYTF.

This clone was observed a single time. The CDR3 DNA follows: TGTGCCAGCAGCGTAGGAGGCATCTACGAGCAGTACTTC. As protein: CASSVGGIYEQYF. This chain links TRBV9 with TRBJ2-7; D unclear. V was trimmed by 0 bases and J by 3 bases, leaving 7 bases between them. Germline assignment: CDR1 SGDLS and CDR2 YYNGEE. This CDR3 is 13 amino acids long.

The chain has TRBV11-2 and TRBJ2-1, with TRBD1 matching 9 bases. V was clipped by 5 bases and J by 7 bases; unmatched bases: 9. Germline assignment: CDR1 SGHAT and CDR2 FQNNGV. The CDR3 extends over 15 amino acids. CDR3 sequence (DNA): TGTGCCAGCAGCCCGAGGTGGGGACAGGGAAATGAGCAGTTCTTC. Translation: CASSPRWGQGNEQFF.

CDR3 nucleotides: TGCAGCGTTGAGCCGGGACAGGTTCGTGGCTACACCTTC. It encodes CSVEPGQVRGYTF. The rearrangement uses TRBV29-1 and TRBJ1-2; 8 nucleotides align to TRBD1. The CDR3 is 13 residues long. The germline V gene encodes CDR1 SQVTM and CDR2 ANQGSEA. The junction had 7 bases not matched to a gene; V was cut back by 3 bases and J by 7 bases.